Sequencing of this T cell receptor (beta chain) was carried out in a study of blood T cells in healthy people across ages. Study in general: About one barcoded TCR beta cDNA was captured per two T cells.

The CDR3 loop spans 18 amino acids. The V end was cut by 4 bases, the J end by 5 bases, with 26 bases between. In germline, CDR1 is LGHDT, CDR2 YNNKEL (reference sequence). Investigators took around 11 milliliters of peripheral blood from every donor. Study observations and caveats: A roughly linear age-dependent decrease characterized TCR beta diversity per million T cells. Total diversity from one million sequenced T cells was likely underestimated.

This clonotype has only a few counts. Its specificity is unknown. Primers used in a second PCR of about 6 to 11 cycles were a sample-barcoded 5' primer and a J-beta primer mix. TCRdb independently ran MiXCR on the 5' RACE reads; one entry per CDR3 protein. The sample contains some 1.4 million distinct CDR3 sequences, around 39% of which appear only once. This clonotype was obtained from a woman under 30 in good health. V and J are TRBV3-1 and TRBJ2-5, with D maybe TRBD2 (5 bases). The specimen sequenced was blood. The CDR3 DNA sequence: TGTGCCAGCAGCCTCGTAACCAGGACGAGCGGACCGGGGGAGACCCAGTACTTC. As protein: CASSLVTRTSGPGETQYF.